This TCR beta chain is drawn from a study of cytomegalovirus exposure and HLA in healthy donors. In the study overall: Early release data held around 82 million unique TCRs from HLA-typed donors. Study-wide results and caveats: TCR beta sequences reportedly predicted the HLA-A and HLA-B alleles of most subjects accurately.

Worth noting for this clone: Its antigen is still unknown.

This PCR relied on a set of 60 Vbeta primers and 13 Jbeta primers. Generated by immunoSEQ multiplex PCR, the TCRdb table keeps only in-frame clones and is missing some. This table has around 67,000 clones, 55% to 70% appearing once. Germline V gives CDR1 MNHNS, CDR2 SASEGT. V lost 3 bases, J lost 7 bases, and 9 bases stayed unmatched. The CDR3 length is 16 residues. This TCR was recovered from a woman between 50 and 59 years old in good health and CMV-seronegative. The material sequenced was PBMCs. V usage is TRBV6-1 and J usage is TRBJ1-5; 10 bases are shared with TRBD1. The CDR3 nucleotides are TGTGCCAGCAGTGACCAGACAGGGGGCCGGGAACAGCCCCAGCATTTT. Translating gives CASSDQTGGREQPQHF.